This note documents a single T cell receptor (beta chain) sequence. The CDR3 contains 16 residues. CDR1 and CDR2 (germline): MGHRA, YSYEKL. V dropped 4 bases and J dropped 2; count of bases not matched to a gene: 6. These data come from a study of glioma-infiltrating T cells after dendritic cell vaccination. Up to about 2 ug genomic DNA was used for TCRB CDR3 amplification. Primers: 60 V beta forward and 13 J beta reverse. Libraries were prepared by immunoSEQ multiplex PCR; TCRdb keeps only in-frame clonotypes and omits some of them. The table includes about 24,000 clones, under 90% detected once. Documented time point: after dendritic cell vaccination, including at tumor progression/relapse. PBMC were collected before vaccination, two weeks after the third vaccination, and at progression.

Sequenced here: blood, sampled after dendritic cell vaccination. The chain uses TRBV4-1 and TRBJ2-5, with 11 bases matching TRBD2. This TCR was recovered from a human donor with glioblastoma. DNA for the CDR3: TGCGCCAGCAGCCCGCAGACTAGCGGGAATCAAGAGACCCAGTACTTC. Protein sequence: CASSPQTSGNQETQYF.